Below, 28 T cell receptor beta chains from the same sample are listed, as sequenced in a study of spatial heterogeneity in lung cancer. Study-level results: Tumor mutation count correlated with how many alpha and beta TCRs expanded intratumorally.

The time point: sample taken at primary tumor resection. TCRdb reprocessed the 5' RACE reads via MiXCR and lists one record per CDR3 protein. The sample has about 100,000 distinct CDR3 sequences, 4.4% seen once. What these receptors recognize is not known. The sequencing here drew on lung tumor tissue, taken at surgery. The receptors originated from a male donor with early-stage non-small cell lung cancer.

This clonotype has a count of ten or more. The V and J genes are TRBV28 and TRBJ1-5, with 7 bases fitting TRBD1. CDR1 is MDHEN, CDR2 SYDVKM, per germline. CDR3 size: 12 residues. The ends lost 6 bases at V and 7 bases at J; junction bases unmatched: 3. CDR3 protein: CASSPRGQPQHF. CDR3 sequence (DNA): TGTGCCAGCAGCCCCAGGGGGCAGCCCCAGCATTTT.

This clonotype was seen ten or more times. This chain uses TRBV15 with TRBJ2-4, with D perhaps matching TRBD2 (5 bases). The CDR3 runs to 15 residues. CDR1 is LNHNV, CDR2 YYDKDF, per germline (reference sequence). V was cut by 1 base and J by 6 bases, with 13 bases left in between. The CDR3 DNA sequence: TGTGCCACCAGCAGAGTTGGGGAGTTCAGAAACATTCAGTACTTC. This encodes CATSRVGEFRNIQYF.

This chain uses TRBV24-1 with TRBJ2-1; 7 bases line up with TRBD2. This CDR3 is built from 16 residues. Germline CDR1 reads KGHDR; CDR2 reads SFDVKD. V dropped 3 bases and J dropped 6; count of bases not matched to a gene: 10. For the CDR3, the DNA is TGTGCCACCAGTGATGGGGGGGGACTCTGGGGCAATGAGCAGTTCTTC. Translation: CATSDGGGLWGNEQFF.

In this sample, this clonotype turned up many times. The chain employs TRBV5-1 and TRBJ2-1; D is perhaps TRBD2 (6 bases). CDR3 length: 16 amino acids. The germline gives CDR1 SGHRS, CDR2 YFSETQ. With 7 bases removed from V and 0 bases from J, the gap between germline ends came to 17 bases. CDR3 loop: CASSQGGLASYNEQFF. The DNA of the CDR3 is TGCGCCAGCTCCCAGGGAGGACTCGCCTCCTACAATGAGCAGTTCTTC. Full variable domain (rest looked up from reference TRBV5-1 and TRBJ2-1): KAGVTQTPRYLIKTRGQQVTLSCSPISGHRSVSWYQQTPGQGLQFLFEYFSETQRNKGNFPGRFSGRQFSNSRSEMNVSTLELGDSALYLCASSQGGLASYNEQFFGPGTRLTVL.

The V gene is TRBV27, the J gene TRBJ2-1; 9 bases are shared with TRBD2. The CDR3 spans 17 residues. J was trimmed by 3 bases and V by 5 bases; bases with no gene match: 11. CDR1 is MNHEY, CDR2 SMNVEV, per germline (reference sequence). The CDR3 sequence is CASSPYSSSGIYNEQFF. CDR3 sequence (DNA): TGTGCCAGCAGTCCTTACAGCTCTAGCGGGATCTACAATGAGCAGTTCTTC.

This clonotype was recorded many times. The rearrangement uses TRBV11-2 and TRBJ1-1; TRBD1 matches at 7 bases. Germline V gene sequence: CDR1 SGHAT, CDR2 FQNNGV. Trimming removed 4 bases from V and 1 base from J; junction bases left unmatched: 9. This CDR3 has 16 amino acids. CDR3 DNA sequence: TGTGCCAGCAGCTCGAGAGAGGGGGCGCGGAACACTGAAGCTTTCTTT. Amino acids: CASSSREGARNTEAFF.

This clonotype was detected a few times. The V gene is TRBV29-1, the J gene TRBJ2-1, with D unclear. V lost 3 bases, J lost 7 bases, and 13 bases lay in between. Germline loops: CDR1 SQVTM, CDR2 ANQGSEA. This CDR3 spans 13 amino acids. In nucleotides, the CDR3 is TGCAGCGTTGAGGTGGCCCCTAGGAATGAGCAGTTCTTC. Amino acid sequence: CSVEVAPRNEQFF.

There are a few counts of this clonotype. The J gene is TRBJ2-7, the V gene TRBV24-1; the D gene is possibly TRBD1 (5 bases). Germline V CDR1 and CDR2: KGHDR, SFDVKD. The germline V and J ends were trimmed by 2 bases and 2 bases, with 9 bases remaining between them. The CDR3 covers 14 residues. CDR3 protein: CATSDSDNAYEQYF. The CDR3 DNA reads as TGTGCCACCAGTGATTCGGACAACGCCTACGAGCAGTACTTC.

This clonotype was seen at least ten times. V gene TRBV5-1 combines with J gene TRBJ2-1; TRBD1 aligns across 7 bases. This CDR3 spans 13 amino acids. CDR1 is SGHRS, CDR2 YFSETQ, per germline. V shed 4 bases, J shed 5 bases, and the junction held 3 bases outside the gene matches. This chain's CDR3 is CASSQGQNNEQFF. The CDR3 nucleotides are TGCGCCAGCAGCCAGGGACAGAACAATGAGCAGTTCTTC.

This clonotype was recorded at least ten times. V and J are TRBV7-9 and TRBJ1-6; D gene uncertain. This CDR3 comprises 15 residues. The V and J ends lost 3 bases and 7 bases respectively, with 13 bases between them. CDR1 is SEHNR, CDR2 FQNEAQ, per germline (reference sequence). The CDR3 reads CASSFPGALNSPLHF. In nucleotides, the CDR3 is TGTGCCAGCAGCTTTCCAGGCGCCCTAAATTCACCCCTCCACTTT.

This clonotype was observed at least ten times. V gene TRBV5-1 combines with J gene TRBJ2-3; TRBD1 agrees at 7 bases. V lost 4 bases to trimming and J lost 1 base; unmatched junction nucleotides: 6. CDR3 length: 15 amino acids. CDR1 SGHRS and CDR2 YFSETQ come from the germline V gene. The CDR3 sequence: CASSRQGAGTDTQYF. The CDR3 DNA follows: TGCGCCAGCAGCCGACAGGGAGCTGGCACAGATACGCAGTATTTT.

The genes are TRBV12-5 and TRBJ1-1, with TRBD1 as a possible D gene (5 bases). Germline values: CDR1 LGHNT, CDR2 FRNRAP. This CDR3 is 15 amino acids long. Trimming shortened V by 6 bases and J by 0 bases, and 14 bases separated the two germline ends. The CDR3 nucleotides are TGTGCTAGTGGGCAAGACAGAGTTCTGAACACTGAAGCTTTCTTT. This encodes CASGQDRVLNTEAFF.

This clonotype was recorded at least ten times. The CDR3 sequence is CASSSITVARDRDTQYF. DNA for the CDR3: TGTGCCAGCAGTAGTATAACCGTAGCGCGGGATAGGGATACGCAGTATTTT. V and J are TRBV6-5 and TRBJ2-3; a possible D gene is TRBD2 (6 bases). The CDR3 has 17 residues. Trimming took 5 bases from V and 6 from J, leaving 24 bases between them. Germline V gives CDR1 MNHEY, CDR2 SVGAGI.

This clonotype has ten or more counts. The chain recombines TRBV12-5 with TRBJ2-7, with D perhaps matching TRBD1 or TRBD2 (7 bases each). V was shortened by 5 bases and J by 4 bases, with 12 bases between the two germline ends. The germline V gene encodes CDR1 LGHNT and CDR2 FRNRAP. This CDR3 has 13 amino acids. CDR3: CASGPRGGYEQYF. DNA for the CDR3: TGTGCTAGTGGTCCCAGGGGGGGATACGAGCAGTACTTC. Supplemented by reference TRBV12-5 and TRBJ2-7, the full variable domain reads DARVTQTPRHKVTEMGQEVTMRCQPILGHNTVFWYRQTMMQGLELLAYFRNRAPLDDSGMPKDRFSAEMPDATLATLKIQPSEPRDSAVYFCASGPRGGYEQYFGPGTRLTVT.

There are many counts of this clonotype. V is TRBV6-2 or TRBV6-3 and J is TRBJ2-7, with 13 bases that match TRBD2. Germline V CDR1 and CDR2: MNHEY, SVGEGT. V lost 1 base, J lost 4 bases, and 1 base stayed unmatched. This CDR3 comprises 15 residues. The CDR3, as DNA: TGTGCCAGCAGTTACTGGGGACTAGCGGGATACGAGCAGTACTTC. This translates into CASSYWGLAGYEQYF.

This clonotype has at least ten counts. The V and J genes are TRBV28 and TRBJ1-3; D is ambiguous. The CDR3 runs 14 residues. Germline V gives CDR1 MDHEN, CDR2 SYDVKM. With 3 bases removed from V and 4 bases from J, the gap between germline ends came to 10 bases. Here the CDR3 DNA reads TGTGCCAGCAGTTTGGCCAACTTCGGAAACACCATATATTTT. This sequence encodes CASSLANFGNTIYF.

This clonotype came up many times. CDR3 region: CASSEAPAGVLIGEQFF. DNA for the CDR3: TGTGCCAGCAGTGAAGCCCCAGCGGGAGTTCTAATAGGGGAGCAGTTCTTC. The J gene is TRBJ2-1, the V gene TRBV2, with 8 bases identical to TRBD2. V lost 0 bases to trimming and J lost 10 bases; unmatched junction nucleotides: 14. This CDR3 spans 17 amino acids. The germline V gene encodes CDR1 SNHLY and CDR2 FYNNEI.

At least ten counts were recorded for this clonotype. The chain couples TRBV15 to TRBJ1-3, with no clear D. Trimming shortened V by 0 bases and J by 0 bases, and 9 bases separated the two germline ends. The CDR3 length is 16 residues. Germline CDR1 and CDR2: LNHNV and YYDKDF (reference sequence). CDR3 DNA: TGTGCCACCAGCAGAGAGTATGAAGGCTCTGGAAACACCATATATTTT. Translating it yields CATSREYEGSGNTIYF. Drawing the rest from reference TRBV15 and TRBJ1-3, the complete variable domain is DAMVIQNPRYQVTQFGKPVTLSCSQTLNHNVMYWYQQKSSQAPKLLFHYYDKDFNNEADTPDNFQSRRPNTSFCFLDIRSPGLGDTAMYLCATSREYEGSGNTIYFGEGSWLTVV.

This clonotype was detected many times. This chain connects TRBV6-5 to TRBJ1-1; 7 bases fit TRBD1. Trimming removed 6 bases from V and 1 base from J; junction bases left unmatched: 5. The CDR3 is made up of 14 amino acids. CDR1 is MNHEY, CDR2 SVGAGI, per germline. CDR3 bases: TGTGCCAGCAGCCGGGACAGTCGGAACACTGAAGCTTTCTTT. This sequence encodes CASSRDSRNTEAFF.

This clonotype was observed many times. The V gene is TRBV5-6, the J gene TRBJ2-1, with 7 bases identical to TRBD1. This CDR3 has 13 residues. V trimming: 4 bases; J trimming: 8 bases; junction bases outside the gene matches: 6. CDR1 SGHDT and CDR2 YYEEEE come from the germline V gene. This CDR3 reads CASSPTGADEQFF. The CDR3 nucleotides are TGTGCCAGCAGCCCCACAGGGGCTGATGAGCAGTTCTTC.

This clonotype was observed many times. J is TRBJ2-7 and V is TRBV12-3 or TRBV12-4; the D is unclear. CDR3 length: 14 residues. Trimming stripped 1 base from V and 6 bases from J, with 13 bases between. CDR3 sequence (DNA): TGTGCCAGCAGTTTAGAGGTTGTGGATCGCGAGCAGTACTTC. Translating gives CASSLEVVDREQYF.

This clonotype turned up a few times. The chain uses TRBV6-6 and TRBJ1-4; the D gene is possibly TRBD1 (6 bases). V lost 2 bases and J lost 9, with 25 bases in between. The CDR3 covers 18 residues. Germline loops: CDR1 MNHNY, CDR2 SVGAGI (reference sequence). This CDR3 is CASSYRGGVTVTEQKLFF. In DNA, the CDR3 is TGTGCCAGCAGTTACCGCGGGGGCGTAACAGTTACCGAGCAAAAACTGTTTTTT.

This clonotype was recorded many times. This chain links TRBV7-2 with TRBJ1-5; D is unclear. The V gene's germline CDR1 is SGHTA and CDR2 FQGNSA. V lost 3 bases and J lost 3, with 21 bases in between. The CDR3 is 18 residues long. The DNA for the CDR3 is TGTGCCAGCAGCTTGGCCGGTTGGCAGAGAGGTCCCAATCAGCCCCAGCATTTT. It is translated as CASSLAGWQRGPNQPQHF. The variable domain in full, completed from reference TRBV7-2 and TRBJ1-5, reads GAGVSQSPSNKVTEKGKDVELRCDPISGHTALYWYRQSLGQGLEFLIYFQGNSAPDKSGLPSDRFSAERTGGSVSTLTIQRTQQEDSAVYLCASSLAGWQRGPNQPQHFGDGTRLSIL.

V and J are TRBV6-5 and TRBJ2-7, with 7 bases lining up with TRBD1. Looked up from germline, CDR1 is MNHEY and CDR2 is SVGAGI. V lost 2 bases and J lost 6; bases outside the gene matches: 4. The CDR3 runs 13 residues. The CDR3 protein is CASSYRPGGEQYF. CDR3 nucleotides: TGTGCCAGCAGTTACCGACCAGGGGGCGAGCAGTACTTC.

At least ten counts were recorded for this clonotype. The chain carries TRBV9 and TRBJ2-2; D possibly corresponds to TRBD2 (5 bases). The CDR3 sequence is 13 residues long. Germline CDR1 is SGDLS and CDR2 is YYNGEE. V was cut by 1 base and J by 8 bases, with 9 bases left in between. The CDR3 spells CASSVKREGELFF. The DNA for the CDR3 is TGTGCCAGCAGCGTAAAAAGGGAGGGGGAGCTGTTTTTT.

In its sample, this clonotype was seen many times. CDR3 sequence: CSARRTGRDYQPGEQYF. CDR3 DNA sequence: TGCAGTGCTAGAAGGACAGGACGGGACTACCAACCGGGCGAGCAGTACTTC. V usage is TRBV20-1 and J usage is TRBJ2-7; D could derive from TRBD1 or TRBD2 (7 bases each). Germline V gene data show CDR1 as DFQATT and CDR2 as SNEGSKA (reference sequence). V was shortened by 2 bases and J by 6 bases, with 26 bases between the two germline ends. The CDR3 has 17 residues.

This clonotype was observed many times. V gene TRBV7-8 combines with J gene TRBJ2-1, with 16 nucleotides matching TRBD2. Germline CDR1 SGHVS, CDR2 FQNEAQ. The length of the CDR3 is 17 residues. V lost 0 bases and J lost 6; bases outside the gene matches: 2. CDR3 residues: CASSLAGTSGGGNEQFF. CDR3 nucleotide sequence: TGTGCCAGCAGCTTAGCCGGGACTAGCGGGGGGGGCAATGAGCAGTTCTTC.

This clonotype was observed a few times. This sequence joins TRBV11-2 and TRBJ2-1; 7 nucleotides line up with TRBD2. This CDR3 is built from 16 residues. The junction had 13 bases not matched to a gene; V was cut back by 3 bases and J by 8 bases. CDR1 is SGHAT, CDR2 FQNNGV, per germline. CDR3 region: CASSLVGRGRVDEQFF. The CDR3 nucleotides read TGTGCCAGCAGCTTGGTTGGTCGAGGGAGGGTGGATGAGCAGTTCTTC. Full variable domain (rest looked up from reference TRBV11-2 and TRBJ2-1): EAGVAQSPRYKIIEKRQSVAFWCNPISGHATLYWYQQILGQGPKLLIQFQNNGVVDDSQLPKDRFSAERLKGVDSTLKIQPAKLEDSAVYLCASSLVGRGRVDEQFFGPGTRLTVL.